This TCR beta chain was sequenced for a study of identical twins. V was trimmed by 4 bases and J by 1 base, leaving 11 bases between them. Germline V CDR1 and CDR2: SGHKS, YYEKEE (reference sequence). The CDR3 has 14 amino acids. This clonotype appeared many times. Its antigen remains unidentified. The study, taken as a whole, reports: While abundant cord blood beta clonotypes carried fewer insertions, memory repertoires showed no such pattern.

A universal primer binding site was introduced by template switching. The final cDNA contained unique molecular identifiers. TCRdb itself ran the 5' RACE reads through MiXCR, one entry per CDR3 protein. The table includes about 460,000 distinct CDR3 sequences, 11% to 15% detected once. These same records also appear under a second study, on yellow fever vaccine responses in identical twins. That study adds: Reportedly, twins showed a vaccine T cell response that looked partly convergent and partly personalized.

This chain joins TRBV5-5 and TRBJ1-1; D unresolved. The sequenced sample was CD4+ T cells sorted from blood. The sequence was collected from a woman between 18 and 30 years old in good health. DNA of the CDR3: TGTGCCAGCAGCCTCATTGAGACGAACACTGAAGCTTTCTTT. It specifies CASSLIETNTEAFF.